The 26 T cell receptor beta chains below come from one sample, sequenced in a study of blood T cell repertoires in COVID-19. Data came from immunoSEQ multiplex PCR; TCRdb stores just in-frame clones and leaves some out. The profile shows 60,000 to 90,000 clones, around 83% of them singletons. Sequencing was performed on peripheral blood. Receptor source: a man aged 50 or older with acute or convalescent COVID-19.

The V call is TRBV28, the J call TRBJ1-1; the D gene is possibly TRBD1 (5 bases). With 5 bases removed from V and 5 bases from J, the gap between germline ends came to 12 bases. The CDR3 sequence is 13 residues long. Germline loops: CDR1 MDHEN, CDR2 SYDVKM. CDR3 loop: CASSPPPGTEAFF. The CDR3 nucleotides read TGTGCCAGCAGTCCTCCCCCAGGGACTGAAGCTTTCTTT.

The rearrangement links TRBV29-1 to TRBJ1-3, with D tentatively TRBD1 (6 bases). The V end lost 7 bases, the J end lost 8 bases, and 15 bases lay between the germline ends. The CDR3 is made up of 12 amino acids. Germline V lookup: CDR1 SQVTM, CDR2 ANQGSEA. The CDR3 nucleotides are TGCAGCGGATCAGGGGCCGGGGACACCATATATTTT. This codes for CSGSGAGDTIYF.

This clone is labeled medium-sized. The chain couples TRBV24-1 to TRBJ2-1; 7 bases are shared with TRBD1. The CDR3 sequence is 19 residues long. The V and J ends lost 4 bases and 0 bases, in that order; junction bases with no gene match: 14. The germline gives CDR1 KGHDR, CDR2 SFDVKD. CDR3 nucleotide sequence: TGTGCCACCAGTGACCCTGCGACAGGGATTGATAGCTCCTACAATGAGCAGTTCTTC. This translates into CATSDPATGIDSSYNEQFF.

This chain links TRBV7-9 with TRBJ1-5; TRBD1 matches 7 bases. CDR1 and CDR2 (germline): SEHNR, FQNEAQ (reference sequence). The CDR3 runs to 15 residues. Trimming at V came to 5 bases and at J to 7 bases, leaving 11 bases not matched to a gene. DNA for the CDR3: TGTGCCAGCAGCGGACCAGGGGGTGGGGGACAGCCCCAGCATTTT. Translating gives CASSGPGGGGQPQHF.

The chain recombines TRBV7-7 with TRBJ2-1; D may be TRBD1 (6 bases). The CDR3 is made up of 18 amino acids. V lost 4 bases and J lost 2, with 21 bases in between. In germline, CDR1 is SSHAT, CDR2 FNYEAQ (reference sequence). The CDR3, as DNA: TGTGCCAGCAGCTCCCCAGCCCGACAGGCCCTCCCCTACAATGAGCAGTTCTTC. Protein product: CASSSPARQALPYNEQFF.

The rearrangement links TRBV29-1 to TRBJ2-7; 7 bases are a match to TRBD2. The CDR3 length is 13 residues. Germline V gene lookup returns CDR1 SQVTM and CDR2 ANQGSEA. With V trimmed by 7 bases and J by 0 bases, 6 bases remained unmatched. CDR3 DNA sequence: TGCAGCGCGACGGGACTAAACTCCTACGAGCAGTACTTC. Protein sequence: CSATGLNSYEQYF.

The chain has TRBV24-1 and TRBJ1-2; D not certain. The length of the CDR3 is 14 residues. Germline V gene data show CDR1 as KGHDR and CDR2 as SFDVKD. V lost 2 bases and J lost 4, with 10 bases in between. CDR3 bases: TGTGCCACCAGTGATTCAGTTATCAGCTATGGCTACACCTTC. This sequence encodes CATSDSVISYGYTF.

The chain uses TRBV11-2 and TRBJ2-3; no definite D call. The V end lost 4 bases, the J end lost 6 bases, and 8 bases lay between the germline ends. Germline V gene lookup returns CDR1 SGHAT and CDR2 FQNNGV. The CDR3 totals 12 residues. Written as DNA, the CDR3 is TGTGCCAGCAGCTCAGTCGGGGATACGCAGTATTTT. Protein: CASSSVGDTQYF.

This clone was detected only a few times. V and J are TRBV6-2 or TRBV6-3 and TRBJ2-1, with 9 bases identical to TRBD2. Germline CDR1 MNHEY, CDR2 SVGEGT. V gave up 5 bases and J gave up 4 bases; unmatched junction bases: 6. The CDR3 totals 15 residues. CDR3 in amino acids: CASSLERGVYNEQFF. The CDR3 nucleotides are TGTGCCAGCAGTCTCGAGCGGGGGGTGTACAATGAGCAGTTCTTC.

A note on this clone: One junction end does not reproduce the germline sequence, and a read error may be involved. The rearrangement uses TRBV5-1 and TRBJ2-7; 11 nucleotides agree with TRBD2. The CDR3 extends over 17 amino acids. Germline values: CDR1 SGHRS, CDR2 YFSETQ. CDR3 protein: CARSPGGGLADSYEQYF. The CDR3 region has the DNA TGCGCCCGCAGCCCGGGGGGGGGACTAGCGGACTCCTACGAGCAGTACTTC.

The V and J genes are TRBV9 and TRBJ1-4; D gene ambiguous. CDR1 and CDR2 from the germline V gene are SGDLS and YYNGEE. V was pared by 3 bases and J by 8 bases, with 8 bases between. This CDR3 is built from 12 residues. The CDR3: CASSGPTEKLFF. CDR3 DNA sequence: TGTGCCAGCAGCGGCCCTACCGAAAAACTGTTTTTT. The full variable domain, rest sourced from reference TRBV9 and TRBJ1-4, is DSGVTQTPKHLITATGQRVTLRCSPRSGDLSVYWYQQSLDQGLQFLIQYYNGEERAKGNILERFSAQQFPDLHSELNLSSLELGDSALYFCASSGPTEKLFFGSGTQLSVL.

This clone was counted once. The chain uses TRBV6-5 and TRBJ2-3; maybe TRBD1 (6 bases). This CDR3 has 13 amino acids. Trimming stripped 5 bases from V and 7 bases from J, with 13 bases between. The germline CDR1 and CDR2 sequences are MNHEY and SVGAGI. CDR3 in DNA: TGTGCCAGCAGTCGGGACAACTTCTATACGCAGTATTTT. This encodes CASSRDNFYTQYF.

The chain uses TRBV4-2 and TRBJ1-1, with 7 bases fitting TRBD1. This CDR3 contains 16 residues. Germline values: CDR1 LGHNA, CDR2 YNFKEQ. V shed 1 base and J 4 bases; nucleotides not matched to a gene: 9. The CDR3 spells CASSQGRNGDSTEAFF. The CDR3 region has the DNA TGTGCCAGCAGCCAAGGGAGAAACGGGGACAGCACTGAAGCTTTCTTT.

The chain couples TRBV5-1 to TRBJ2-3; D perhaps matches TRBD2 (5 bases). Germline V gives CDR1 SGHRS, CDR2 YFSETQ. Trimming left V 3 bases short and J 5 bases short, with 16 bases between. The CDR3 is 15 residues long. CDR3 residues: CASSYTGLKGDTQYF. CDR3 sequence (DNA): TGCGCCAGCAGCTATACCGGACTTAAGGGAGATACGCAGTATTTT.

V usage is TRBV5-1 and J usage is TRBJ2-1, with D uncertain. With 4 bases removed from V and 3 bases from J, the gap between germline ends came to 8 bases. CDR1 is SGHRS and CDR2 is YFSETQ in the germline V gene. The CDR3 runs to 13 residues. The CDR3 sequence is CASSPEIYNEQFF. In DNA form, the CDR3 reads TGCGCCAGCAGCCCCGAGATCTACAATGAGCAGTTCTTC.

A single count supports this clone. The chain has TRBV25-1 and TRBJ2-7; perhaps TRBD2 as D (7 bases). Germline CDR1 reads MGHDK; CDR2 reads SYGVNS. This CDR3 comprises 14 residues. The V end lost 5 bases, the J end lost 2 bases, and 13 bases lay between the germline ends. The CDR3 DNA is TGTGCCAGCAGTCCCCGGGGGGCCCCCTACGAGCAGTACTTC. Residues: CASSPRGAPYEQYF.

The CDR3 nucleotides are TGCGCCAGCAGCCAAGTAGCTAGCGGGGGTTCCTACGAGCAGTACTTC. It is translated as CASSQVASGGSYEQYF. V is TRBV4-3 and J is TRBJ2-7; 10 bases align to TRBD2. The CDR3 extends over 16 amino acids. Germline V gene sequence: CDR1 LGHNA, CDR2 YSLEER. J was trimmed by 1 base and V by 1 base; bases with no gene match: 4.

The V and J genes are TRBV21-1 and TRBJ1-1; TRBD1 is taken as the D call from the table, unchecked against the DNA. TRBV21-1 has pseudogene status. The CDR3 is made up of 15 amino acids. DNA of the CDR3: TGTGCCACCCAGAGTTCAGGGGGACTTGGGACTGAAGCTTTCTTT. Its protein product is CATQSSGGLGTEAFF.

This chain uses TRBV28 with TRBJ1-4; 7 positions match TRBD1. There are 14 residues in the CDR3. The V gene end was trimmed by 7 bases and the J gene end by 5 bases; junction bases not matched to a gene: 7. Germline CDR1 reads MDHEN; CDR2 reads SYDVKM. CDR3 sequence reads: CASNLQGLNEKLFF. In nucleotides, the CDR3 is TGTGCCAGCAACCTACAGGGGTTAAATGAAAAACTGTTTTTT. Looking up the rest from reference TRBV28 and TRBJ1-4 gives the full variable domain: DVKVTQSSRYLVKRTGEKVFLECVQDMDHENMFWYRQDPGLGLRLIYFSYDVKMKEKGDIPEGYSVSREKKERFSLILESASTNQTSMYLCASNLQGLNEKLFFGSGTQLSVL.

V is TRBV4-3 and J is TRBJ2-6; TRBD1 aligns across 8 bases. Germline loops: CDR1 LGHNA, CDR2 YSLEER. With V trimmed by 4 bases and J by 2 bases, 4 bases remained unmatched. The CDR3 loop spans 16 amino acids. CDR3 region: CASSPQGAAGANVLTF. In DNA form, the CDR3 reads TGCGCCAGCAGCCCCCAGGGGGCAGCTGGGGCCAACGTCCTGACTTTC.

The CDR3 DNA is TGTGCCAGTAGTGACAGGGATACGCAGTATTTT. Its translation is CASSDRDTQYF. The V and J genes are TRBV19 and TRBJ2-3; D possibly corresponds to TRBD1 (6 bases). V lost 5 bases to trimming and J lost 6 bases, with 6 bases between them. From germline, CDR1 is LNHDA and CDR2 SQIVND (reference sequence). This CDR3 contains 11 residues. The variable domain in full, completed from reference TRBV19 and TRBJ2-3, reads DGGITQSPKYLFRKEGQNVTLSCEQNLNHDAMYWYRQDPGQGLRLIYYSQIVNDFQKGDIAEGYSVSREKKESFPLTVTSAQKNPTAFYLCASSDRDTQYFGPGTRLTVL.

The gene calls are TRBV30 and TRBJ2-2; the D gene is possibly TRBD1 (6 bases). The V end lost 0 bases, the J end lost 4 bases, and 12 bases lay between the germline ends. This CDR3 has 15 amino acids. Germline V gene lookup returns CDR1 GTSNPN and CDR2 SVGIG (reference sequence). CDR3 loop: CAWSVLTGPTGELFF. For the CDR3, the DNA is TGTGCCTGGAGTGTATTAACAGGGCCCACCGGGGAGCTGTTTTTT.

V gene TRBV6-5 combines with J gene TRBJ2-2; D not certain. V was shortened by 6 bases and J by 0 bases, with 8 bases between the two germline ends. The CDR3 spans 14 residues. CDR1 is MNHEY and CDR2 is SVGAGI in the germline V gene. The CDR3 spells CASSAGSNTGELFF. The CDR3 nucleotides read TGTGCCAGCAGCGCCGGGTCGAACACCGGGGAGCTGTTTTTT.

V and J are TRBV6-4 and TRBJ2-7; D is possibly TRBD2 (5 bases). The CDR3 has 14 amino acids. V was pared by 6 bases and J by 4 bases, with 16 bases between. Looked up from germline, CDR1 is MRHNA and CDR2 is SNTAGT. CDR3: CASRPGLAVYEQYF. Here the CDR3 DNA reads TGTGCCAGCAGGCCCGGGCTAGCAGTATACGAGCAGTACTTC.

The chain joins TRBV7-2 to TRBJ2-3; TRBD2 agrees at 7 bases. The junction had 8 bases not matched to a gene; V was cut back by 1 base and J by 7 bases. Germline values: CDR1 SGHTA, CDR2 FQGNSA. This CDR3 contains 15 residues. Written as DNA, the CDR3 is TGTGCCAGCAGCTTAGGGGGGAGGGGTCGAAATACGCAGTATTTT. Its translation is CASSLGGRGRNTQYF.

This chain uses TRBV6-5 with TRBJ1-1, with D maybe TRBD1 (5 bases). The length of the CDR3 is 13 residues. V lost 6 bases to trimming and J lost 2 bases, with 10 bases between them. The germline gives CDR1 MNHEY, CDR2 SVGAGI. CDR3 DNA: TGTGCCAGCAGAACCAGGGAAAACACTGAAGCTTTCTTT. It yields the protein CASRTRENTEAFF.